This TCR beta chain was identified during a study of OX40 agonist ivuxolimab in advanced cancers. Generated by immunoSEQ multiplex PCR, the TCRdb table keeps only in-frame clones and is missing some. Of roughly 77,000 clones detected, about 92% appear once; the ten largest clones hold about 0.54%. This TCR came from an adult with an advanced solid tumor such as melanoma, head and neck, liver or kidney cancer. Sequenced material: CD4+ or CD8+ T cells sorted from blood, taken in a trial of the OX40 agonist ivuxolimab.

The CDR3 DNA sequence: TGTGCCAGCAGCCTAGGACTAGCGGGAGGGGAGCAGTTCTTC. Translated, it gives CASSLGLAGGEQFF. This chain joins TRBV7-3 and TRBJ2-1; 15 bases agree with TRBD2. J gave up 10 bases and V 5 bases, and 3 bases lay outside the gene matches. Germline loops: CDR1 SGHTA, CDR2 FQGTGA. The CDR3 is 14 residues long. The full variable domain, in which reference TRBV7-3 and TRBJ2-1 provide the parts outside the CDR3, is GAGVSQTPSNKVTEKGKYVELRCDPISGHTALYWYRQSLGQGPEFLIYFQGTGAADDSGLPNDRFFAVRPEGSVSTLKIQRTERGDSAVYLCASSLGLAGGEQFFGPGTRLTVL.